The clone carrying this TCR beta chain came up a few times. This CDR3 is 15 amino acids long. Per the germline V gene, CDR1 is SNHLY and CDR2 is FYNNEI. The V gene end was trimmed by 7 bases and the J gene end by 2 bases; junction bases not matched to a gene: 3. Only in-frame clones appear in the TCRdb table, and some are missing; sequencing was by immunoSEQ multiplex PCR. Among roughly 180,000 clones listed, about 75% were seen once. This entry comes from a study of blood T cell repertoires in COVID-19. Sequencing was done on a sample of peripheral blood. This TCR was recovered from a woman between 50 and 59 years old with active or convalescent COVID-19. V and J are TRBV2 and TRBJ2-2, with 11 positions matching TRBD2. The CDR3 protein is CASKTSGANTGELFF. The CDR3 DNA reads as TGTGCCAGCAAGACTAGCGGGGCTAACACCGGGGAGCTGTTTTTT. The whole variable domain, filled in from reference TRBV2 and TRBJ2-2, reads EPEVTQTPSHQVTQMGQEVILRCVPISNHLYFYWYRQILGQKVEFLVSFYNNEISEKSEIFDDQFSVERPDGSNFTLKIRSTKLEDSAMYFCASKTSGANTGELFFGEGSRLTVL.